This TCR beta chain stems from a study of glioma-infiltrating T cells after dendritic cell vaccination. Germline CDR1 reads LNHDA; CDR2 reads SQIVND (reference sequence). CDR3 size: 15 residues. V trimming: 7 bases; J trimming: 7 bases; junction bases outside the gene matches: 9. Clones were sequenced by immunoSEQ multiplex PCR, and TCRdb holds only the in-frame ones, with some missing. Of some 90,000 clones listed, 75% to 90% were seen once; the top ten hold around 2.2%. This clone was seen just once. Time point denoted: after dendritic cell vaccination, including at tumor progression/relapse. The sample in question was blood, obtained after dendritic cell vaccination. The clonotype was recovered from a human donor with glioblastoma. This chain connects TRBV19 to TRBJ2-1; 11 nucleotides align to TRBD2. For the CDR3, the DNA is TGTGCCAGTATTAAGACTAGCGGGAACGCGAATGAGCAGTTCTTC. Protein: CASIKTSGNANEQFF.